This T cell receptor (beta chain) was retrieved from a study of blood T cell repertoires in COVID-19 (dated by TCRdb to 2018 to 2020). Describing the broader study: The collaborator samples originated in the United States, Italy and Spain and spanned the acute and convalescent phases of COVID-19. Where available, HLA class I and class II types were obtained from metadata supplied by the sample provider rather than from assay-based typing. The material from the prospective study consisted of cDNA or gDNA derived from T cells, B-cell-depleted T cells, or PBMCs. Samples were obtained from the ongoing ImmuneRACE study (first 160 participants) and from about 1,300 subjects provided by 6 global collaborators. A de-identified subject ID, COVID-19 status, age in years and sex were almost always included in the sample metadata. The repertoires were made available in a free public database intended to serve as a resource for research on the immune response to SARS-CoV-2. Subjects who had been exposed to COVID-19, were actively infected with it, or had recovered from it provided the deeply sampled blood TCRbeta repertoires that made up the dataset. Overall study results and their limits: Clinical and demographic metadata were provided uncurated, with the amount varying by source and participant.

The collaborating institutions used their own protocols to collect whole blood in K2EDTA tubes. For TCRbeta analysis, collaborators shipped samples in one of three forms: frozen whole blood, isolated PBMCs, or DNA extracted from either of those sample types. A note on this clone: The antigen it binds to is not known. Base-call qualities are not available, and no considerably larger clone is one nucleotide away.

V loses 1 base of germline sequence and J loses 8 bases, and the interval between the two ends is 11 bases. CDR1 and CDR2 are read off the germline V gene as SGHVS and FQNEAQ. Spanning cysteine to phenylalanine, the CDR3 consists of 13 amino acids. Of all the DNA, just the CDR3 is kept, 39 bases in frame from base 1. The immunoSEQ Assay, a bias-controlled multiplex PCR, was used to amplify TCRbeta CDR3 regions from genomic DNA. In the paper's pipeline: Nucleated cell counts per sample were estimated from amplification of reference gene primers within the assay. Sequence reads were collapsed and filtered to measure the absolute abundance of every unique TCRbeta CDR3 rearrangement. For each sample, productive Simpson clonality was calculated by taking the square root of Simpson's diversity index across productive rearrangements. As stored in TCRdb, this immuneACCESS dataset retains in-frame rearrangements with V and J assigned. A fraction of the clones does not appear; measured against another copy, unresolved V genes explain less than half of the discrepancy, and the remainder lacks a known reason. That table is the source of V, J and clone size, and D and trimming were worked out from the DNA. The table for this sample lists 55,000 to 90,000 clones; 86% of them were counted only once. Jointly, the top ten make up around 13% of the sample.

Rearrangement joined TRBV7-8 to TRBJ1-1; the D gene is perhaps TRBD1, on 6 matching bases. The sequencing input was peripheral blood. This receptor was taken from a woman aged 55-70 years with acute or convalescent COVID-19. CDR3 loop: CASSLGVDREAFF. The sequenced DNA: TGTGCCAGCAGCTTAGGGGTAGACAGGGAAGCTTTCTTT.